The text below deals with one TCR beta chain. The antigen it recognizes is unknown. It has no much larger one-base neighbor in the sample; base qualities were not kept. This sample is part of a study of T cells after yellow fever vaccination (dated by TCRdb to between 2018 and 2021). Turning to the overall study: The SMART-Seq v4 Ultra Low Input RNA kit was used to prepare libraries from fractions with low cell numbers. To track T-cell clones before and after primary and booster YFV17D yellow fever vaccination, bulk TCR alpha and beta repertoires were sequenced longitudinally. Two healthy male donors made up the cohort, one aged 18 to 30 years and the other aged 30 to 40 years. Blood was drawn at multiple timepoints before and after primary and secondary immunization, with bulk PBMC replicates and cell subsets isolated.

TCR cDNA was synthesized by 5'RACE template switching, through which a universal primer site and unique molecular identifiers were introduced. cDNA synthesis was primed from both the TCR alpha and TCR beta constant segments. Libraries were amplified in two PCR steps, with sample barcodes and sequencing adapters added in the second step. Libraries were sequenced on Illumina HiSeq 2500 (2x100 bp) or NovaSeq (2x150 bp). As for the original processing: Reads were demultiplexed and collapsed into UMI consensus sequences with MIGEC, and V(D)J alignment was performed with MiXCR. Using edgeR on replicate PBMC samples, clonotypes were called vaccine-responding if FDR was below 0.01 and the log2 fold change was above 5 up to day 15. Each bulk clonotype received a CD4 or CD8 identity based on whether the sequenced CD4 or CD8 repertoire contained that clonotype at higher abundance. The public reads were run again by TCRdb, first through fastp at Q25 and then through MiXCR, and only productive beta chains were kept. Every CDR3 protein is listed once, alongside the most common genes and DNA of its rows. The V and J calls here are based on TCRdb, not the publication. This sample gives some 600,000 distinct CDR3 sequences in total; 9% to 15% of them show up just once. The ten largest clones represent 15% of the sample.

Findings and caveats that apply to the study as a whole: A small fraction of clonotypes appeared in both the CD4 and CD8 compartments, likely as a result of convergent recombination. Computational filtering was required because FACS-sorted repertoires could contain abundant contaminating clonotypes from the bulk population. After the booster, most of the clones that had expanded following primary vaccination were detected again (approximately 96% of CD4 and around 88% of CD8), which suggests that memory was broadly maintained. Because the study included only two donors, the extent to which the findings can be generalized is limited. The secondary T-cell response was weaker than the primary response but faster, peaking on day 5 instead of day 15.

V and J are trimmed by 1 base and 2 bases, and the gene matches miss 4 bases of the junction. For CDR1 and CDR2, the germline V gene (reference sequence) lists DFQATT and SNEGSKA. The CDR3 runs 14 residues from the cysteine to the phenylalanine. Kept here is only the CDR3 DNA, which spans 42 bases and is read in frame from base 1. The treatment or condition label here, explained by the study, means: live attenuated yellow fever vaccine strain. At each blood-draw timepoint, two biological replicates of bulk PBMCs were collected. A standard Ficoll-Paque protocol was used to isolate PBMCs from peripheral blood. RNA was extracted with TriZol from bulk PBMCs, CD4 and CD8 fractions, and dextramer-positive and dextramer-negative fractions.

The chain couples TRBV20-1 to TRBJ2-7, and TRBD1 matches 8 of the central bases. The clonotype originates from a man aged 30 to 45 who received the YFV17D yellow fever vaccine. The specimen was PBMCs, collected on the day of the yellow fever booster vaccination. The sequence in DNA is TGCAGTGCTAGAGCGGACAGGGTTGCCTACGAGCAGTACTTC. It encodes CSARADRVAYEQYF.